The rows below give T cell receptor beta chains drawn from one sample of a study of blood T cell repertoires in COVID-19. Generated by immunoSEQ multiplex PCR, the TCRdb table keeps only in-frame clones and is missing some. The profile shows roughly 160,000 clones, over 70% of them singletons. Specimen: peripheral blood. The receptors were gathered from a woman aged 55-75 years with acute or convalescent COVID-19. Each CDR3 is given with its conserved first and last residue. A D gene is named only where the DNA matches it firmly. A clone size is listed for some rows: how often the clone was seen (once, few, many), or a class if it is expanded.

v_call	d_call	j_call	clone_size	cdr3_nt	cdr3_aa
TRBV5-5	NA	TRBJ1-4	NA	TGTGCCAGCAGCCTGGGAGCCGGGAACGAAAAACTGTTTTTT	CASSLGAGNEKLFF
TRBV25-1	TRBD2	TRBJ2-7	NA	TGTGCCAGCAGTGCGACGGGGGGACCCTACGAGCAGTACTTC	CASSATGGPYEQYF
TRBV12-5	TRBD1	TRBJ1-2	NA	TGTGCTAGTGGTTTGGGTTCTGGGACAGCCGACCTCGGAGGCTACACCTTC	CASGLGSGTADLGGYTF
TRBV6-5	TRBD1	TRBJ2-7	NA	TGTGCCAGCAGTTACTCGATGACGGACAGGGCCCACGAGCAGTACTTC	CASSYSMTDRAHEQYF
TRBV24-1	NA	TRBJ2-2	few	TGTGCCACCAGTGATACAGGGATCACCGGGGAGCTGTTTTTT	CATSDTGITGELFF
TRBV4-1	NA	TRBJ1-2	NA	TGCGCCAGCAGCCCCATGGTTTTAAGAAGCGGCTACACCTTC	CASSPMVLRSGYTF
TRBV4-2	TRBD2	TRBJ2-7	NA	TGTGCCAGCAGCCAGGGACTAGCGGGGGGTCTGCCTTACGAGCAGTACTTC	CASSQGLAGGLPYEQYF
TRBV7-2	TRBD1	TRBJ1-3	NA	TGTGCCAGCAGCGGGAAGGGGGCCATCGGAAACACCATATATTTT	CASSGKGAIGNTIYF
TRBV18	TRBD1	TRBJ2-7	NA	TGTGCCAGCTCACCAGCCCGGTTAACAGGGGGCTACGAGCAGTACTTC	CASSPARLTGGYEQYF
TRBV6-2/TRBV6-3	NA	TRBJ1-2	NA	TGTGCCAGCAGTTACGGACATTCCTTCGGGGGCTACACCTTC	CASSYGHSFGGYTF
TRBV19	NA	TRBJ1-2	NA	TGTGCCAGTAGTGCGACAGGAGACATCTATGGCTACACCTTC	CASSATGDIYGYTF
TRBV20-1	TRBD1	TRBJ2-7	NA	TGCAGTGCTAGTTGGGCAGGGGGATCCTACGAGCAGTACTTC	CSASWAGGSYEQYF
TRBV19	TRBD1	TRBJ1-1	NA	TGTGCCAGTAGTCACGGACAGGCCGTGAACACTGAAGCTTTCTTT	CASSHGQAVNTEAFF
TRBV29-1	NA	TRBJ2-2	NA	TGCAGCGTTGAGAACAGTAAAAGGACCGGGGAGCTGTTTTTT	CSVENSKRTGELFF
TRBV14	TRBD2	TRBJ2-7	NA	TGTGCCAGCAGCACTAGCGGGGCTTACGAGCAGTACTTC	CASSTSGAYEQYF
TRBV4-1	TRBD2	TRBJ2-3	NA	TGCGCCAGCTCCAAAGCGGGGGGGAGAACAGATACGCAGTATTTT	CASSKAGGRTDTQYF
TRBV6-5	NA	TRBJ2-3	NA	TGTGCCAGCAGTTCCCTAGCTACGCAGTATTTT	CASSSLATQYF
TRBV7-8	NA	TRBJ1-4	NA	TGTGCCAGCAGCTTAAACAGGGCAGCTAATGAAAAACTGTTTTTT	CASSLNRAANEKLFF
TRBV7-2	NA	TRBJ2-2	NA	TGTGCCAGCAGCTCAGCCCCCACGAACACCGGGGAGCTGTTTTTT	CASSSAPTNTGELFF
TRBV4-1	TRBD1	TRBJ1-5	NA	TGCGCCAGCAGCCAGACAGGGAATGGCAATCAGCCCCAGCATTTT	CASSQTGNGNQPQHF
TRBV11-2	NA	TRBJ1-2	NA	TGTGCCAGCAGCTCAGGAGGTGAGGGCGGCTACACCTTC	CASSSGGEGGYTF
TRBV3-1/TRBV3-2	TRBD1	TRBJ1-6	NA	TGTGCCAGCAGCCAGGGACAGGGAGGTTCACCCCTCCACTTT	CASSQGQGGSPLHF
TRBV7-9	NA	TRBJ2-7	NA	TGTGCCAGCAGCTTATCAGGGTTTGAGCAGTACTTC	CASSLSGFEQYF
TRBV24-1	TRBD1	TRBJ2-2	NA	TGTGCCACCAGTGATTTAGCCCTTTACGGGACAGGGCAGACCGGGGAGCTGTTTTTT	CATSDLALYGTGQTGELFF
TRBV7-2	TRBD2	TRBJ2-3	NA	TGTGCCAGCAGCTTATTGGTAGCGGGGCGAAGCACAGATACGCAGTATTTT	CASSLLVAGRSTDTQYF
TRBV7-9	TRBD1	TRBJ1-4	NA	TGTGCCAGCAGCACATACGGGACAGGACGGTTTAAGAGTGAAAAACTGTTTTTT	CASSTYGTGRFKSEKLFF
TRBV2	NA	TRBJ1-6	NA	TGTGCCAGCAGTGATCCCGCGATCCTCTCCTATAATTCACCCCTCCACTTT	CASSDPAILSYNSPLHF
TRBV5-8	TRBD1	TRBJ2-2	NA	TGTGCCAGCAGACGAGGGACAGGGGAATCCGGGGAGCTGTTTTTT	CASRRGTGESGELFF
TRBV27	NA	TRBJ2-7	NA	TGTGCCAGCAGGCGGCTTGGGGCGGAGGAGCAGTACTTC	CASRRLGAEEQYF
TRBV7-9	TRBD1	TRBJ1-3	NA	TGTGCCAGCAGCAAAAACAGGGGTGGAAACACCATATATTTT	CASSKNRGGNTIYF
TRBV11-2	TRBD2	TRBJ2-1	NA	TGTGCCAGCAGCTTAGAACTAGCGGGGGCATCCAATGAGCAGTTCTTC	CASSLELAGASNEQFF
TRBV7-9	TRBD2	TRBJ2-2	NA	TGTGCCAGCAGCTTAACTAGCGGGGGCCTCACCGGGGAGCTGTTTTTT	CASSLTSGGLTGELFF
TRBV2	NA	TRBJ1-1	NA	TGTGCCAGCAGGGGGGGAGGGGCTCTTGGCGCTGAAGCTTTCTTT	CASRGGGALGAEAFF
TRBV4-1	NA	TRBJ1-2	NA	TGCGCCAGCAGCCGGGATTTTCAGGGGAACTATGGCTACACCTTC	CASSRDFQGNYGYTF
TRBV28	NA	TRBJ1-5	NA	TGTGCCAGCAGCCCAGGGTCCCTACTCCCGGCCCAGCATTTT	CASSPGSLLPAQHF
TRBV7-2	TRBD1	TRBJ1-2	NA	TGTGCCAGCAGCCCATCAGGGGGCGAAGGCGGCTACACCTTC	CASSPSGGEGGYTF
TRBV6-1	NA	TRBJ1-2	NA	TGTGCCAGCAGTGAATTTACACTGGGACACACTAACTATGGCTACACCTTC	CASSEFTLGHTNYGYTF
TRBV2	TRBD2	TRBJ2-5	NA	TGTGCCAGCAGTGAAGCGGGCCTAGCGGTGTACTTC	CASSEAGLAVYF
TRBV2	TRBD1	TRBJ2-7	NA	TGTGCCAGCAACCAGGAGACAGGGCCATACGAGCAGTACTTC	CASNQETGPYEQYF